This record concerns one TCR beta chain sequence. Its specific antigen is unknown. Per-base quality was not reported, and no clone a single base away is much larger than it. The record originates from a study of blood T cells in healthy people across ages (dated by TCRdb to 2014 to 2015). Background on the whole study: In model experiments, template switching captured about one uniquely barcoded TCR beta cDNA molecule for every two T cells. Two additional independent replicas of 1 million unique cDNA reads from the same blood draw were analyzed for two donors (one aged 18 to 30 and one aged 80 or older). Four age groups were formed from the donors: young (average approximately 15 years), middle-aged (approximately 39), aged (roughly 56) and long-lived (about 80). The study measured age-related changes in TCR beta repertoire diversity using deep sequencing normalized with unique cDNA molecular identifiers. To avoid experimental bias, donors of different ages were spread randomly across the sequencing lanes.

V is pared back by 4 bases and J by 1 base, with 8 bases lying between the germline termini. Reading the germline V gene gives CDR1 SGHRS and CDR2 YFSETQ. The CDR3 covers 13 residues, taking in both the cysteine and the phenylalanine. The kept DNA is CDR3 alone, 39 bases in frame from the first base. The 39 donors, aged roughly 6 to 95 years, were systemically healthy Caucasian individuals from Russia. About 10 milliliters of peripheral blood were collected from each donor into EDTA-treated Vacutainer tubes. Ficoll-Paque density-gradient centrifugation was used to isolate PBMCs, with at least 7 million obtained per sample. Trizol reagent was used to extract total RNA from PBMCs, with at least 5 micrograms per sample. For every donor, an aliquot of PBMCs went through flow cytometry to measure the percentages of naive CD45RAhigh/CD27high T cells. Receptor amplification or capture employed 5' RACE. Sequencing was carried out with an Illumina HiSeq 2500. A second roughly 7 to 11 cycle PCR used a sample-barcoded 5' primer and a J-beta primer mix. Each TCR beta cDNA molecule received a unique molecular identifier from a template-switch 5' adaptor carrying 12 random nucleotides. At least 3 million CDR3-containing paired-end reads were obtained from each sample. First-strand cDNA synthesis was performed from all RNA using the Mint cDNA synthesis kit, with priming by a TRBC-specific oligonucleotide. After uracil-DNA glycosylase treatment, a first 18-cycle PCR used universal primers M1SS and BC2_uni_R on all cDNA. The published analysis was carried out like this. Normalization of each sample was performed by random selection of 1 million high-quality reads, each carrying a distinct molecular identifier. Reads with shared molecular identifiers were discarded instead of being binned into consensus sequences. MiTCR, run with a Q25 quality threshold and the strictest error-elimination algorithm, handled CDR3 identification, clonotype clustering and error correction. A nonparametric unseen species model using Euler transformation provided a lower-bound estimate of total TCR beta diversity. Using fastp trimming at Q25 and MiXCR clonotype assembly, TCRdb reanalyzed the public sequencing data and kept in-frame beta chains. CDR3 protein duplicates are merged, each entry listing the most common genes and DNA. The V and J calls were not made by the authors but by TCRdb's processing. The sample records some 710,000 distinct CDR3 sequences, about 42% of which are singletons. The ten largest make up 15% to 20% of the sample.

The investigation overall reported the following: Estimates of total diversity based on one million sequenced T cells were regarded as lower bounds and as underestimates. Because donor CMV infection status was unknown, age-related changes in expanded clonotypes were potentially confounded. As age increased, observed TCR beta diversity per million T cells dropped in a roughly linear way, and a significant reduction was already evident by age 40. The percentage of naive T cells measured by flow cytometry correlated strongly with observed TCR beta diversity. Compared with the aged group, more naive CD4+ T cells, fewer expanded clones and increased TCR diversity were shown by the long-lived group, suggesting age selection. Because profiling used bulk unsorted PBMCs, naive and antigen-experienced compartments could not be compared conclusively.

The sample was blood. This TCR derives from a man older than 75 in good health. The rearranged segments are TRBV5-1 and TRBJ1-1, with the D segment identity uncertain. CDR3 reads: CASSADTNTEAFF. The nucleotides are TGCGCCAGCAGCGCCGACACGAACACTGAAGCTTTCTTT.